This T cell receptor beta chain appears in the sequencing data of a study of HIV-infected children after antiretroviral therapy interruption. The overall study: Children were on planned treatment interruption or continuous treatment. General study points: By the end of treatment interruption, naive CD4+ clonality (Gini) increased.

The treatment is: PENTA 11 planned treatment interruption arm or continuous ART arm. RNA-based 3' RACE libraries used unique molecular identifiers. TCRdb re-called the 3' RACE reads with MiXCR, one entry per CDR3 protein. The data contain approximately 89,000 distinct CDR3 sequences, about 7% of them seen just once; the ten biggest clones take up roughly 1%. The CDR3 runs to 13 residues. The V and J ends lost 0 bases and 11 bases respectively, with 14 bases between them. Per the germline V gene, CDR1 is SGHRS and CDR2 is YFSETQ. This clonotype was recorded at least ten times. What it binds is unknown. The source is a pool of human donors with HIV. The genes are TRBV5-1 and TRBJ1-1, with a weak D call TRBD1 (6 bases). Source: CD45RA+ CD4+ T cells from PBMCs, pooled from several time points, taken from a donor given antiretroviral therapy, either interrupted or continuous. Subset described: naive CD4+ CD45RA+ CD45RO- T cells. CDR3 coding DNA: TGCGCCAGCAGCTTGGATACAGGGCCTGGGGCTTTCTTT. This encodes CASSLDTGPGAFF.